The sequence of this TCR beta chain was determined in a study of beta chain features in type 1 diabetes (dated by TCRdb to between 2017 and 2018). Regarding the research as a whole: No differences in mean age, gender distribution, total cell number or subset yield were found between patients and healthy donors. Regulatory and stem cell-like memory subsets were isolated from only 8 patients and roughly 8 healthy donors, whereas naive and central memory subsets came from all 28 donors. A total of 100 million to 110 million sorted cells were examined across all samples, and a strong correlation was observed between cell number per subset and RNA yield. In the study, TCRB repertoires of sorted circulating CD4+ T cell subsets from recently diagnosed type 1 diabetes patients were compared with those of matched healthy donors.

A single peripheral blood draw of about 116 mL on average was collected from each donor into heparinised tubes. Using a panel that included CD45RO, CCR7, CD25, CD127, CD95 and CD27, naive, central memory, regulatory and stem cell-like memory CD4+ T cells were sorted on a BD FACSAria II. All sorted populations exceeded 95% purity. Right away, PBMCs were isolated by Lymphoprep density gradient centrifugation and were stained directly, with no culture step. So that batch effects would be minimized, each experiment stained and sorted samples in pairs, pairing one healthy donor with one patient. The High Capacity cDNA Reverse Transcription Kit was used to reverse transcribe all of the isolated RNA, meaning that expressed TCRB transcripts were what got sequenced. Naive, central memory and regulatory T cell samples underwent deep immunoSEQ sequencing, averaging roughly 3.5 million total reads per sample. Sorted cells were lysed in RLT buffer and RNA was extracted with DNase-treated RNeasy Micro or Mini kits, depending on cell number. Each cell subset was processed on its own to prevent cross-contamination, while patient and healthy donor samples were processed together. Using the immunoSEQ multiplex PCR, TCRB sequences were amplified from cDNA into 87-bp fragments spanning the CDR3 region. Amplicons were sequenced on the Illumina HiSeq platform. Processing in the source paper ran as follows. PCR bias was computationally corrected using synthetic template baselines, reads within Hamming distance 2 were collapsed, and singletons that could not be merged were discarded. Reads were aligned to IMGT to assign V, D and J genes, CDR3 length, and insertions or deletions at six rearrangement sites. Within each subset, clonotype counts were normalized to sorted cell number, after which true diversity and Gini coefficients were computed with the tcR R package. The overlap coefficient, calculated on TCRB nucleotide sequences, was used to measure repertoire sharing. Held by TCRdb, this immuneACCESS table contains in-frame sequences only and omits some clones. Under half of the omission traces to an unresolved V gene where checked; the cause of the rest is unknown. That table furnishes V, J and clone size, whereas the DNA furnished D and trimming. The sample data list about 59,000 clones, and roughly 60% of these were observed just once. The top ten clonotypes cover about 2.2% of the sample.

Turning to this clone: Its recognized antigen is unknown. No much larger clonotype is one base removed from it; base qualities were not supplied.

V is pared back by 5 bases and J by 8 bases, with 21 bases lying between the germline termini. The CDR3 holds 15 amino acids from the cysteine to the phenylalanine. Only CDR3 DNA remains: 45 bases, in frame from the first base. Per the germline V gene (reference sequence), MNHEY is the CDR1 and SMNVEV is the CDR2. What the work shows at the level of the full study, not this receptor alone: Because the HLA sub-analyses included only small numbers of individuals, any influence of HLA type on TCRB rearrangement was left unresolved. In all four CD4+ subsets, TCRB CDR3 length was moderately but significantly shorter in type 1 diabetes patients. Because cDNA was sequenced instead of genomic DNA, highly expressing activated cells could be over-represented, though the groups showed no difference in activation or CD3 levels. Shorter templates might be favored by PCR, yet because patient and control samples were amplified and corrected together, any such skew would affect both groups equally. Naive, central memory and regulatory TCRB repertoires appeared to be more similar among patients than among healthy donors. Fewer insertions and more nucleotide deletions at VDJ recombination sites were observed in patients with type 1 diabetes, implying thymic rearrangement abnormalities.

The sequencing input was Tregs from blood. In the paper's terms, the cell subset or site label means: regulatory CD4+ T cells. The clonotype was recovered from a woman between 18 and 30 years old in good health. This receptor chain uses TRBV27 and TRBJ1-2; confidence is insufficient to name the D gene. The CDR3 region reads CASSPIPGRLGGYTF. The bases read TGTGCCAGCAGTCCTATCCCCGGCAGGTTGGGCGGCTACACCTTC.